Listed below are T cell receptor beta chains from one sample, sequenced in a study of beta chain features in type 1 diabetes. Assay: immunoSEQ multiplex PCR; the TCRdb copy retains only in-frame clones and omits some. Of 350,000 or so clones in the sample, about 18% were seen once. Sample: naive CD4+ T cells from blood. Receptors originate from a woman aged 18-29 years in good health. Both conserved end residues are part of each CDR3. Each record gives: J gene, D gene, V gene, clone size, CDR3 DNA, CDR3 protein. The D gene is left open where the match is weak. The size of a clone is reported for some rows only, either as once, few or many, or as a class for expanded clones.

TRBJ1-1,TRBD1,TRBV10-3,few,TGTGCCATCAGTGATCCGACAGGGGGGGGCACTGAAGCTTTCTTT,CAISDPTGGGTEAFF
TRBJ1-1,.,TRBV30,few,TGTGCCTGGAGTGCAGGAAGGCACACTGAAGCTTTCTTT,CAWSAGRHTEAFF
TRBJ1-1,.,TRBV9,.,TGTGCCAGCAGCCCGACTCTGGGAGGAGGGTACGATTTAACTGAAGCTTTCTTT,CASSPTLGGGYDLTEAFF
TRBJ2-7,.,TRBV7-2,.,TGTGCCAGCAGCTTAGGGGCTTCCTACGAGCAGTACTTC,CASSLGASYEQYF
TRBJ1-5,TRBD1,TRBV5-6,few,TGTGCCAGCAGCATAGGACAGGGTGCAAATCAGCCCCAGCATTTT,CASSIGQGANQPQHF
TRBJ2-7,TRBD1,TRBV18,.,TGTGCCAGCTCTCAACAGGGGAACGACGAGCAGTACTTC,CASSQQGNDEQYF
TRBJ1-4,TRBD1,TRBV18,.,TGTGCCAGCTCACCAAAGGGACAGGGGGCCGAAAAACTGTTTTTT,CASSPKGQGAEKLFF
TRBJ1-4,TRBD1,TRBV2,.,TGTGCCAGCAGACCCCGACAGGGGTTAGGCGAAAAACTGTTTTTT,CASRPRQGLGEKLFF
TRBJ2-7,.,TRBV30,.,TGTGCTTTCAACCGGGACAACCCATACGAGCAGTACTTC,CAFNRDNPYEQYF
TRBJ2-2,TRBD1,TRBV6-6,few,TGTGCCAGCAGGACAGGGTCTAACACCGGGGAGCTGTTTTTT,CASRTGSNTGELFF
TRBJ1-2,.,TRBV30,.,TGTGCCTGGAGTGTAACAGGTCCTGCCCTCTATGGCTACACCTTC,CAWSVTGPALYGYTF
TRBJ1-2,.,TRBV21-1,few,TGTGCCAGCAGCACGTCCGACCGGGACAGCTATGGCTACACCTTC,CASSTSDRDSYGYTF
TRBJ2-5,.,TRBV18,once,TGTGCCAGCTCACCCAGCGGACAAGAGACCCAGTACTTC,CASSPSGQETQYF
TRBJ1-1,TRBD1,TRBV18,few,TGTGCCAGCTCACTAAGGACAGGTATGAACACTGAAGCTTTCTTT,CASSLRTGMNTEAFF
TRBJ1-2,TRBD1,TRBV30,.,TGTGCCTGGATCTCGGACAGGGGCCATGGCTACACCTTC,CAWISDRGHGYTF
TRBJ2-3,TRBD1,TRBV5-1,few,TGCGCCAGCAGCACAGGGGAAAGCACAGATACGCAGTATTTT,CASSTGESTDTQYF
TRBJ1-1,.,TRBV5-1,few,TGCGCCAGCAGCGTGGGTTTGACACCCACTGAAGCTTTCTTT,CASSVGLTPTEAFF
TRBJ1-2,TRBD1,TRBV10-3,.,TGTGCCATCAGTGAGTCCCGGGACAGGGGAGAGGGCTACACCTTC,CAISESRDRGEGYTF
TRBJ1-1,.,TRBV7-2,.,TGTGCCAGCAGCTTAGCGGCCAGGGTAGGTGAAGCTTTCTTT,CASSLAARVGEAFF
TRBJ2-7,.,TRBV29-1,.,TGCAGCGTATCGAACGACAGGAGCTACGAGCAGTACTTC,CSVSNDRSYEQYF
TRBJ2-1,.,TRBV5-6,.,TGTGCCAGCAGCTTGGGGGGGAGGACCTACAATGAGCAGTTCTTC,CASSLGGRTYNEQFF
TRBJ1-1,.,TRBV5-1,.,TGCGCCAGCAGCTTGGTCGGGGGACCTACCACTGAAGCTTTCTTT,CASSLVGGPTTEAFF
TRBJ2-2,TRBD2,TRBV5-6,few,TGTGCCAGCAGCTTGGACGGGAGGGACACCGGGGAGCTGTTTTTT,CASSLDGRDTGELFF
TRBJ2-5,.,TRBV4-2,few,TGTGCCAGCAGCCAAACGGGGGGCTTCCAAGAGACCCAGTACTTC,CASSQTGGFQETQYF
TRBJ2-5,TRBD1,TRBV7-2,few,TGTGCCAGCAGCATCGACAGGGGACAAGAGACCCAGTACTTC,CASSIDRGQETQYF
TRBJ1-1,TRBD1,TRBV5-1,.,TGCGCCAGCAGCTATGGGACAGGGAGAGCTTTCTTT,CASSYGTGRAFF
TRBJ2-3,.,TRBV11-2,.,TGTGCCAGCAGCTTAGCCGGTTCCACAGATACGCAGTATTTT,CASSLAGSTDTQYF
TRBJ2-6,.,TRBV27,few,TGTGCCAGCAGTTACAGGGCCGATCCTGGGGCCAACGTCCTGACTTTC,CASSYRADPGANVLTF
TRBJ2-5,TRBD2,TRBV5-1,.,TGCGCCAGCAGCGCGGGACTAGCGGCTCCCTCGACCCAGTACTTC,CASSAGLAAPSTQYF
TRBJ2-1,.,TRBV30,.,TGTGCCTGGAGCGCCCAGTTCAATGAGCAGTTCTTC,CAWSAQFNEQFF
TRBJ2-1,.,TRBV7-3,few,TGTGCCAGCAGCTTAGAGGTTTCGAGACAGAATAACAATGAGCAGTTCTTC,CASSLEVSRQNNNEQFF
TRBJ1-2,TRBD1,TRBV5-1,few,TGCGCCAGCAGCTTGGGTCCAGGGACAGGGGGCACGGAGGGCTACACCTTC,CASSLGPGTGGTEGYTF
TRBJ2-3,.,TRBV6-1,once,TGTGCCAGCAGTACGGGAGCTAGCACAGATACGCAGTATTTT,CASSTGASTDTQYF
TRBJ1-2,.,TRBV5-4,.,TGTGCCAGCAGCTTGGACAGGGCTGGCTACACCTTC,CASSLDRAGYTF
TRBJ2-1,TRBD2,TRBV7-2,.,TGTGCCAGCAGCTTAGCCGGGACTAGCGGGAGTATATATGAGCAGTTCTTC,CASSLAGTSGSIYEQFF
TRBJ2-5,.,TRBV29-1,few,TGCAGCGTTGAAGGGCAGCAAGAGACCCAGTACTTC,CSVEGQQETQYF
TRBJ2-5,TRBD1,TRBV4-2,.,TGTGCCAGCAGCGCCGGGACAGAAGAGACCCAGTACTTC,CASSAGTEETQYF
TRBJ1-3,.,TRBV19,.,TGTGCCAGTAAGGAGGGATCTGCAAACACCATATATTTT,CASKEGSANTIYF
TRBJ2-7,TRBD2,TRBV7-2,.,TGTGCCAGCAGCTTAGCGGGAGGGAGCTCCTACGAGCAGTACTTC,CASSLAGGSSYEQYF
TRBJ2-5,TRBD1,TRBV6-1,few,TGTGCCAGCAGTGAACCGACAGGGATGGAGACCCAGTACTTC,CASSEPTGMETQYF
TRBJ2-5,TRBD1,TRBV9,few,TGTGCCAGCAGCGTAGGACAGGGTCGGGAGACCCAGTACTTC,CASSVGQGRETQYF
TRBJ2-3,TRBD2,TRBV4-1,.,TGCGCCAGCAGCTCCCTACCCCTAGCGGGGGTTACTAGCACAGATACGCAGTATTTT,CASSSLPLAGVTSTDTQYF
TRBJ1-1,.,TRBV30,.,TGTGCCTGGAATCAGGGTGACACTGAAGCTTTCTTT,CAWNQGDTEAFF
TRBJ2-1,TRBD1,TRBV5-1,.,TGCGCCAGCAGCCCGGGACAGGGATACAATGAGCAGTTCTTC,CASSPGQGYNEQFF
TRBJ2-7,.,TRBV5-4,.,TGTGCCAGCAGCTTGGGAGGAGGCGATCCCTACGAGCAGTACTTC,CASSLGGGDPYEQYF
TRBJ2-7,TRBD1,TRBV29-1,.,TGCAGCGTTGAAAGGCAGGGGGCCGGCGAGCAGTACTTC,CSVERQGAGEQYF
TRBJ2-7,TRBD2,TRBV6-6,.,TGTGCCAGCACGAGTCGTGGCGGGGGGTTTGAGCAGTACTTC,CASTSRGGGFEQYF